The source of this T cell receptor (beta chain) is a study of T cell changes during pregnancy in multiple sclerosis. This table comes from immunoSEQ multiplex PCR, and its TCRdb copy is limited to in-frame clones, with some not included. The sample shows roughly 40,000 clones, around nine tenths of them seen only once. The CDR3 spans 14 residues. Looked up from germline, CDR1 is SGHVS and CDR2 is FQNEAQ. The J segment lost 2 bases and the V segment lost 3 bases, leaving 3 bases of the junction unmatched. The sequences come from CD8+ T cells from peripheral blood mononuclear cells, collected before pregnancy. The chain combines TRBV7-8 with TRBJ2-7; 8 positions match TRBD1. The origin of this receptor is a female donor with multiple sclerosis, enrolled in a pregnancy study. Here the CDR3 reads CASSFKGQAYEQYF. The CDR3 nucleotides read TGTGCCAGCAGCTTTAAGGGACAGGCCTACGAGCAGTACTTC.